Listed here are 17 T cell receptor beta chains from one sample, sequenced in a study of cytomegalovirus exposure and HLA in healthy donors (dated by TCRdb to about 2017). Receptor libraries were prepared by the immunoSEQ multiplex PCR assay. This is the immuneACCESS table as TCRdb keeps it, with only in-frame sequences that have V and J called. A part of the clones is gone; compared with another copy, unresolved V genes explain less than half, and the rest is unexplained. The sample profile shows more than 80,000 clones; 95% to 97% of them were found once. The ten largest make up 1.3% of the sample. The specimen sequenced was PBMCs. The receptors derive from a woman aged 18-29 years in good health and CMV-seronegative.

This chain joins TRBV4-1 and TRBJ1-1; D remains unclear. Trimming removed 0 bases at V and 7 bases at J, with 15 bases between. The CDR3 has 15 amino acids. The germline CDR1 and CDR2 sequences are MGHRA and YSYEKL. The CDR3 DNA sequence: TGCGCCAGCAGCCAAGAATCAGCGCGGATCGATGAAGCTTTCTTT. It translates to CASSQESARIDEAFF.

This sequence joins TRBV2 and TRBJ2-3; no firm D call. This CDR3 has 15 amino acids. Per germline, CDR1 SNHLY and CDR2 FYNNEI. The V end lost 5 bases, the J end lost 0 bases, and 12 bases lay between the germline ends. As DNA, the CDR3 is TGTGCCAGCAGTTCAGTAGACTCTAGCACAGATACGCAGTATTTT. Amino acids: CASSSVDSSTDTQYF. The full variable domain, completed using reference TRBV2 and TRBJ2-3, is EPEVTQTPSHQVTQMGQEVILRCVPISNHLYFYWYRQILGQKVEFLVSFYNNEISEKSEIFDDQFSVERPDGSNFTLKIRSTKLEDSAMYFCASSSVDSSTDTQYFGPGTRLTVL.

V and J are TRBV15 and TRBJ2-7; TRBD2 is a possible D gene (6 bases). Germline loops: CDR1 LNHNV, CDR2 YYDKDF (reference sequence). V lost 0 bases and J 6 bases, leaving 12 bases between the germline ends. CDR3 length: 14 amino acids. The CDR3 nucleotides read TGTGCCACCAGCAGAGACAAACTAGCTCTCGAGCAGTACTTC. It codes for CATSRDKLALEQYF.

The genes are TRBV5-1 and TRBJ2-3; 8 bases align to TRBD2. V shed 0 bases and J 6 bases; nucleotides not matched to a gene: 9. The CDR3 contains 16 residues. Germline V gene lookup returns CDR1 SGHRS and CDR2 YFSETQ. Here the CDR3 DNA reads TGCGCCAGCAGCTTGGCCTCAGCGGGAGTGATGGATACGCAGTATTTT. Translating gives CASSLASAGVMDTQYF.

The chain recombines TRBV29-1 with TRBJ2-1; 12 bases are a match to TRBD2. V shed 7 bases and J 6 bases; nucleotides not matched to a gene: 4. Germline V lookup: CDR1 SQVTM, CDR2 ANQGSEA. This CDR3 is built from 13 residues. The CDR3, as DNA: TGCAGCGAAATGGGACTAGCGGGCAATGAGCAGTTCTTC. Amino acids: CSEMGLAGNEQFF.

The rearrangement uses TRBV11-3 and TRBJ2-2; D possibly corresponds to TRBD1 (6 bases). The V end was cut by 5 bases, the J end by 3 bases, with 13 bases between. CDR3 length equals 15 residues. Germline assignment: CDR1 SGHNT and CDR2 YENEEA. The CDR3 protein is CASSGQAGDTGELFF. The CDR3 coding sequence is TGTGCCAGCAGCGGTCAGGCAGGGGACACCGGGGAGCTGTTTTTT.

V and J are TRBV6-1 and TRBJ2-7, with 7 bases that match TRBD1. Germline-derived CDR1 and CDR2 are MNHNS and SASEGT. Germline trimming cut 6 bases from V and 1 base from J; bases unmatched to any gene: 12. The CDR3 is 16 residues long. The CDR3 DNA follows: TGTGCCAGCAGGGAAATTCTAGGGGGCAATTCCTACGAGCAGTACTTC. Translation gives CASREILGGNSYEQYF.

Here the CDR3 reads CASSPLRRTDTQYF. In nucleotides, the CDR3 is TGTGCCAGCTCACCATTAAGGAGGACAGATACGCAGTATTTT. V usage is TRBV18 and J usage is TRBJ2-3; tentatively, D is TRBD2 (5 bases). Per germline, CDR1 KGHSH and CDR2 LQKENI. V dropped 2 bases and J dropped 3 bases, with 9 bases sitting between them. The CDR3 sequence is 14 residues long.

The chain recombines TRBV19 with TRBJ2-1; the D is unclear. The CDR3 length is 13 residues. V dropped 6 bases and J dropped 2 bases, with 8 bases sitting between them. CDR1 LNHDA and CDR2 SQIVND come from the germline V gene (reference sequence). The CDR3 spells CASRETPYNEQFF. As DNA, the CDR3 is TGTGCCAGTAGGGAGACGCCCTACAATGAGCAGTTCTTC.

The CDR3 nucleotides are TGTGCCACCCTTCCTAGCGCCCACAATGAGCAGTTCTTC. It translates to CATLPSAHNEQFF. The chain uses TRBV7-9 and TRBJ2-1; D is possibly TRBD2 (6 bases). The CDR3 runs to 13 residues. The germline gives CDR1 SEHNR, CDR2 FQNEAQ (reference sequence). With 10 bases removed from V and 5 bases from J, the gap between germline ends came to 15 bases.

J is TRBJ1-2 and V is TRBV6-6; 7 bases are shared with TRBD1. The CDR3 runs to 15 residues. CDR1 MNHNY and CDR2 SVGAGI come from the germline V gene (reference sequence). V dropped 0 bases and J dropped 6; count of bases not matched to a gene: 7. CDR3 residues: CASSYSRQGWDGYTF. For the CDR3, the DNA is TGTGCCAGCAGTTACTCGAGACAGGGCTGGGATGGCTACACCTTC.

The chain links TRBV6-4 to TRBJ2-2; TRBD1 matches 7 bases. This CDR3 comprises 12 residues. The germline V gene has CDR1 MRHNA and CDR2 SNTAGT. J gave up 5 bases and V 6 bases, and 0 bases lay outside the gene matches. The CDR3 here is CASRQGTGELFF. The CDR3 bases are TGTGCCAGCAGACAGGGGACCGGGGAGCTGTTTTTT.

The chain joins TRBV10-3 to TRBJ1-4; D unresolved. This CDR3 comprises 15 residues. The V gene's germline CDR1 is ENHRY and CDR2 SYGVKD. V shed 0 bases and J shed 5 bases, with 10 bases lying between them. The CDR3 bases are TGTGCCATCAGTGAGTCGGGGAGCTTAAATGAAAAACTGTTTTTT. Amino acid sequence: CAISESGSLNEKLFF.

This clone was recorded once. This CDR3 is CASSFDRGPRNTQYF. Written as DNA, the CDR3 is TGCGCCAGCAGCTTCGACAGGGGCCCGAGGAATACGCAGTATTTT. The chain has TRBV5-1 and TRBJ2-3; TRBD1 agrees at 8 bases. V lost 2 bases and J lost 7; bases outside the gene matches: 9. This CDR3 is 15 amino acids long. Germline lookup yields CDR1 SGHRS and CDR2 YFSETQ.

CDR3 sequence (DNA): TGTGCCAGCAGCTTAGCTTACGAGCAGTACTTC. As protein: CASSLAYEQYF. This chain joins TRBV11-2 and TRBJ2-7; D is ambiguous. The V and J ends lost 1 base and 4 bases respectively, with 2 bases between them. The CDR3 runs 11 residues. The V gene's germline CDR1 is SGHAT and CDR2 FQNNGV.

This rearrangement joins TRBV2 to TRBJ1-2; TRBD1 might be the D (5 bases). The CDR3 covers 16 residues. V was cut by 6 bases and J by 5 bases, with 22 bases left in between. Per the germline V gene, CDR1 is SNHLY and CDR2 is FYNNEI. The CDR3, as DNA: TGTGCCAGCAGCGTCCTCCAGGGAGGCACCGGGTATGGCTACACCTTC. Translation: CASSVLQGGTGYGYTF.

This rearrangement joins TRBV6-1 to TRBJ2-7, with a weak D call TRBD1 (5 bases). Germline V gene data show CDR1 as MNHNS and CDR2 as SASEGT. Trimming shortened V by 1 base and J by 5 bases, and 9 bases separated the two germline ends. The CDR3 length is 13 residues. This chain's CDR3 is CASSEEGFDEQYF. CDR3 sequence (DNA): TGTGCCAGCAGTGAAGAGGGGTTCGACGAGCAGTACTTC.